This T cell receptor beta chain was captured in a study of neurological immune-mediated disorders. Study conclusions and caveats: No CDR3 amino acid sequences recurred among expanded clones across subjects, suggesting private repertoires in all groups. The greatest degree of TCR clonal expansion was observed in HTLV-1-associated myelopathy, with the lowest in multiple sclerosis, below that of healthy controls.

Details on this clonotype: What it recognizes is unknown. The junction does not match germline at one end; this may be a read error.

The CDR3 has 13 amino acids. Germline CDR1 and CDR2: SNHLY and FYNNEI. From 15-18 subjects, every sequencing run obtained over 200 million TCR-beta sequences. TCRdb recomputed calls from the 5' RACE reads with MiXCR, one row per CDR3 protein. In the table there are about 16,000 distinct CDR3 sequences, roughly 20% of which are singletons. Sequenced sample: PBMCs. The clonotype originates from a man in his fifties or sixties in good health. V and J are TRBV2 and TRBJ2-1; maybe TRBD2 (6 bases). CDR3 in DNA: TGTGCCAGCAGCGGGACTTATCGGAATGAACAGTTCTTC. It yields the protein CASSGTYRNEQFF.